The 26 T cell receptor beta chains listed next were all sequenced from one sample in a study of blood T cell repertoires in COVID-19. Clones were sequenced by immunoSEQ multiplex PCR, and TCRdb holds only the in-frame ones, with some missing. The sample yields over 85,000 clones, approximately 83% seen once. The sample taken for sequencing was peripheral blood. The receptors stem from a man aged 60 to 75 with acute or convalescent COVID-19.

The V call is TRBV12-3 or TRBV12-4, the J call TRBJ1-1, with unresolved D. The ends were cut back, 6 bases at V and 7 bases at J, with 12 bases in the middle. The CDR3 loop spans 12 amino acids. CDR3 in DNA: TGTGCCAGCAGGGGGAGGACGGATGAAGCTTTCTTT. It codes for CASRGRTDEAFF.

The chain is built from TRBV6-5 and TRBJ1-5; 7 positions agree with TRBD1. The CDR3 is made up of 13 amino acids. Germline lookup yields CDR1 MNHEY and CDR2 SVGAGI. V trimming: 5 bases; J trimming: 6 bases; junction bases outside the gene matches: 4. This CDR3 reads CASSTTGVQPQHF. Written as DNA, the CDR3 is TGTGCCAGCAGTACAACAGGGGTTCAGCCCCAGCATTTT.

The V call is TRBV9, the J call TRBJ1-1, with no clear D. Germline V gene sequence: CDR1 SGDLS, CDR2 YYNGEE. The CDR3 is 14 residues long. Trimming took off 0 bases at V and 6 bases at J, with 12 bases between the two ends. CDR3: CASSVGSGVSEAFF. The DNA for the CDR3 is TGTGCCAGCAGCGTAGGATCCGGGGTGTCTGAAGCTTTCTTT.

The chain carries TRBV2 and TRBJ1-5; D is unclear. Trimming took 4 bases from V and 0 from J, leaving 7 bases between them. The germline V gene encodes CDR1 SNHLY and CDR2 FYNNEI. The CDR3 is 14 residues long. The CDR3 reads CASSGHFSNQPQHF. In DNA, the CDR3 is TGTGCCAGCAGTGGTCATTTTAGCAATCAGCCCCAGCATTTT. The whole variable domain, filled in from reference TRBV2 and TRBJ1-5, reads EPEVTQTPSHQVTQMGQEVILRCVPISNHLYFYWYRQILGQKVEFLVSFYNNEISEKSEIFDDQFSVERPDGSNFTLKIRSTKLEDSAMYFCASSGHFSNQPQHFGDGTRLSIL.

The rearrangement joins TRBV7-2 to TRBJ2-7, with D maybe TRBD2 (5 bases). This CDR3 has 14 residues. Germline V gene lookup returns CDR1 SGHTA and CDR2 FQGNSA. V was shortened by 5 bases and J by 3 bases, with 14 bases between the two germline ends. The CDR3 DNA sequence: TGTGCCAGCAGCCCTGACTGGAGGAACTACGAGCAGTACTTC. This codes for CASSPDWRNYEQYF.

The rearrangement uses TRBV5-6 and TRBJ1-2; tentatively, D is TRBD1 (5 bases). Per the germline V gene, CDR1 is SGHDT and CDR2 is YYEEEE. Between the trimmed V and J ends, which lost 2 bases and 4 bases, there was a span of 9 bases. The CDR3 length is 13 residues. CDR3 sequence reads: CASSFQGGYGYTF. The CDR3 DNA follows: TGTGCCAGCAGCTTTCAGGGAGGCTATGGCTACACCTTC. Variable domain in full (rest from reference TRBV5-6 and TRBJ1-2): DAGVTQSPTHLIKTRGQQVTLRCSPKSGHDTVSWYQQALGQGPQFIFQYYEEEERQRGNFPDRFSGHQFPNYSSELNVNALLLGDSALYLCASSFQGGYGYTFGSGTRLTVV.

This chain links TRBV10-2 with TRBJ2-2; D gene ambiguous. Trimming pared 7 bases from V and 4 bases from J, leaving 13 bases between. CDR1 and CDR2 (germline): WSHSY, SAAADI. The CDR3 covers 14 residues. The CDR3 nucleotides are TGCGCCAGCATATTCAGGCCCGGCACCGGGGAGCTGTTTTTT. Amino acids: CASIFRPGTGELFF.

The chain employs TRBV15 and TRBJ2-2, with 7 bases that match TRBD1. Germline CDR1 is LNHNV and CDR2 is YYDKDF (reference sequence). The CDR3 covers 16 residues. The ends lost 0 bases at V and 3 bases at J; junction bases unmatched: 4. CDR3 bases: TGTGCCACCAGCAGAGAAGGGACAGCCTACACCGGGGAGCTGTTTTTT. Its protein is CATSREGTAYTGELFF.

The rearrangement uses TRBV10-3 and TRBJ1-1, with D possibly being TRBD1 (6 bases). CDR1 ENHRY and CDR2 SYGVKD come from the germline V gene. The CDR3 loop spans 14 amino acids. Trimming took off 7 bases at V and 6 bases at J, with 18 bases between the two ends. The CDR3 bases are TGTGCCATCAAGCTTGCGGGGGCTGACGCTGAAGCTTTCTTT. Translating it yields CAIKLAGADAEAFF.

The chain has TRBV7-9 and TRBJ2-5, with 7 bases aligning to TRBD1. J was trimmed by 1 base and V by 5 bases; bases with no gene match: 4. The germline gives CDR1 SEHNR, CDR2 FQNEAQ (reference sequence). This CDR3 comprises 14 residues. The CDR3 loop is CASSRDRGQETQYF. CDR3 bases: TGTGCCAGCAGCCGGGACAGAGGCCAAGAGACCCAGTACTTC.

This clone was observed a handful of times. V and J are TRBV19 and TRBJ2-7, with D perhaps TRBD1 (6 bases). This CDR3 is 13 amino acids long. Germline loops: CDR1 LNHDA, CDR2 SQIVND (reference sequence). V lost 4 bases and J lost 6, with 13 bases in between. CDR3 nucleotides: TGTGCCAGTAGTACTGGACAGTCCCTCGAGCAGTACTTC. Its protein product is CASSTGQSLEQYF.

The chain links TRBV20-1 to TRBJ1-1; D uncertain. V shed 3 bases and J shed 3 bases, with 8 bases lying between them. The CDR3 extends over 12 amino acids. Germline assignment: CDR1 DFQATT and CDR2 SNEGSKA (reference sequence). The CDR3 loop is CSASSGDTEAFF. In nucleotides, the CDR3 is TGCAGTGCTAGTTCCGGGGACACTGAAGCTTTCTTT.

This chain uses TRBV19 with TRBJ1-4; TRBD1 matches 7 bases. Germline CDR1 is LNHDA and CDR2 is SQIVND (reference sequence). The trim removed 2 bases at V and 3 bases at J, leaving 3 bases unmatched. The CDR3 spans 15 residues. DNA of the CDR3: TGTGCCAGTAGTATAACAGGGGACGCTAATGAAAAACTGTTTTTT. Its protein is CASSITGDANEKLFF. The complete variable domain, with remaining parts taken from reference TRBV19 and TRBJ1-4, reads DGGITQSPKYLFRKEGQNVTLSCEQNLNHDAMYWYRQDPGQGLRLIYYSQIVNDFQKGDIAEGYSVSREKKESFPLTVTSAQKNPTAFYLCASSITGDANEKLFFGSGTQLSVL.

This chain uses TRBV3-1 (or the pseudogene TRBV3-2) with TRBJ2-2; 14 positions match TRBD2. V was clipped by 2 bases and J by 7 bases; unmatched bases: 6. CDR1 LGHDT and CDR2 YNNKEL come from the germline V gene (reference sequence). This CDR3 spans 17 amino acids. As DNA, the CDR3 is TGTGCCAGCAGCCAAAGTGGACTAGCGGGAGGAGGCGGGGAGCTGTTTTTT. This gives the protein CASSQSGLAGGGGELFF.

This clone has only a few counts. V usage is TRBV5-1 and J usage is TRBJ1-2; D unclear. Germline lookup yields CDR1 SGHRS and CDR2 YFSETQ. Trimming stripped 3 bases from V and 3 bases from J, with 27 bases between. The CDR3 sequence is 19 residues long. CDR3 in DNA: TGCGCCAGCAGCTCGCTGTACCGTTACGACGTAGCAACGTACTATGGCTACACCTTC. Protein product: CASSSLYRYDVATYYGYTF.

V and J are TRBV6-5 and TRBJ2-2, with a tentative D call TRBD1 (5 bases). Trimming stripped 7 bases from V and 0 bases from J, with 9 bases between. CDR1 and CDR2 (germline): MNHEY, SVGAGI. The CDR3 length is 14 residues. CDR3 in amino acids: CASTRAANTGELFF. The CDR3 nucleotides are TGTGCCAGCACCAGGGCGGCGAACACCGGGGAGCTGTTTTTT.

The CDR3 DNA reads TGCGCCAGCATGGGACTACCCTACGAGCAGTACTTC. It yields the protein CASMGLPYEQYF. V gene TRBV10-1 combines with J gene TRBJ2-7; 7 nucleotides agree with TRBD2. CDR1 is WNHNN and CDR2 is SYGVQD in the germline V gene (reference sequence). J lost 2 bases, V lost 7 bases, and 2 bases had no gene match. This CDR3 is built from 12 residues.

The chain couples TRBV27 to TRBJ1-5; 9 bases agree with TRBD1. There are 16 residues in the CDR3. The germline V gene encodes CDR1 MNHEY and CDR2 SMNVEV (reference sequence). The J segment lost 4 bases and the V segment lost 3 bases, leaving 7 bases of the junction unmatched. In nucleotides, the CDR3 is TGTGCCAGCAGTTTTGGGGGACAGGGCGTGAATCAGCCCCAGCATTTT. Its translation: CASSFGGQGVNQPQHF.

This clone was counted between two and nine times. The rearrangement uses TRBV20-1 and TRBJ1-2; D is perhaps TRBD1 (5 bases). Trimming shortened V by 3 bases and J by 4 bases, and 9 bases separated the two germline ends. The CDR3 is 12 amino acids. The germline gives CDR1 DFQATT, CDR2 SNEGSKA (reference sequence). CDR3 region: CSASAGGYGYTF. The CDR3 nucleotides read TGCAGTGCTAGTGCCGGGGGCTATGGCTACACCTTC.

On this clone: The junction departs from the called germline gene at one end, perhaps through a read error. The rearrangement joins TRBV7-9 to TRBJ2-5; TRBD2 matches 8 bases. Germline CDR1 reads SEHNR; CDR2 reads FQNEAQ (reference sequence). The length of the CDR3 is 11 residues. Here the CDR3 reads CASSLGGGLDF. In DNA form, the CDR3 reads TGTGCCAGCAGCTTAGGCGGGGGGCTGGACTTC.

CDR3 DNA: TGTGCCAGTAGTGCCGGGGGGAGAACTTTTAGGCTGTTTTTT. Protein product: CASSAGGRTFRLFF. The chain combines TRBV19 with TRBJ2-2; 7 bases align to TRBD2. This CDR3 region has 14 residues. Germline CDR1 reads LNHDA; CDR2 reads SQIVND (reference sequence). The trim removed 5 bases at V and 13 bases at J, leaving 13 bases unmatched.

This clone was seen just once. The chain is built from TRBV5-1 and TRBJ1-1, with 7 bases lining up with TRBD1. The length of the CDR3 is 14 residues. V lost 5 bases, J lost 1 base, and 5 bases stayed unmatched. In germline, CDR1 is SGHRS, CDR2 YFSETQ. CDR3 sequence reads: CASSHRDRNTEAFF. The DNA of the CDR3 is TGCGCCAGCAGTCACCGGGACAGGAACACTGAAGCTTTCTTT. Filled out from reference TRBV5-1 and TRBJ1-1, the complete variable domain reads KAGVTQTPRYLIKTRGQQVTLSCSPISGHRSVSWYQQTPGQGLQFLFEYFSETQRNKGNFPGRFSGRQFSNSRSEMNVSTLELGDSALYLCASSHRDRNTEAFFGQGTRLTVV.

The J gene is TRBJ2-7, the V gene TRBV15, with D possibly matching TRBD1 (6 bases). Trimming stripped 0 bases from V and 0 bases from J, with 9 bases between. Germline V gives CDR1 LNHNV, CDR2 YYDKDF (reference sequence). The CDR3 consists of 15 residues. In DNA form, the CDR3 reads TGTGCCACCAGCAGAGATCAGGGGACCTCCTACGAGCAGTACTTC. As protein: CATSRDQGTSYEQYF.

The rearrangement joins TRBV5-1 to TRBJ1-1; TRBD1 matches 8 bases. Trimming took 7 bases from V and 1 from J; bases not matched to a gene: 9. The CDR3 is 15 amino acids. The germline V gene encodes CDR1 SGHRS and CDR2 YFSETQ. CDR3 nucleotides: TGCGCCAGCCTCGGACAGGGAGAGGGGAACACTGAAGCTTTCTTT. Protein sequence: CASLGQGEGNTEAFF. Using reference TRBV5-1 and TRBJ1-1 for the parts outside the CDR3, the full variable domain is KAGVTQTPRYLIKTRGQQVTLSCSPISGHRSVSWYQQTPGQGLQFLFEYFSETQRNKGNFPGRFSGRQFSNSRSEMNVSTLELGDSALYLCASLGQGEGNTEAFFGQGTRLTVV.

The V gene is TRBV4-1, the J gene TRBJ1-2; weak D call: TRBD1 (6 bases). This CDR3 is 16 amino acids long. The V end was cut by 2 bases, the J end by 5 bases, with 18 bases between. Germline CDR1 reads MGHRA; CDR2 reads YSYEKL. The CDR3 is CASSQPLRGPMYGYTF. DNA for the CDR3: TGCGCCAGCAGCCAACCTCTCAGGGGCCCAATGTATGGCTACACCTTC.

The chain combines TRBV9 with TRBJ2-7; 7 positions match TRBD1. There are 14 residues in the CDR3. CDR1 SGDLS and CDR2 YYNGEE come from the germline V gene. J lost 2 bases, V lost 0 bases, and 2 bases had no gene match. The CDR3 nucleotides are TGTGCCAGCAGCGTAGGGGACAGAACCTACGAGCAGTACTTC. Protein: CASSVGDRTYEQYF. The whole variable domain, filled in from reference TRBV9 and TRBJ2-7, reads DSGVTQTPKHLITATGQRVTLRCSPRSGDLSVYWYQQSLDQGLQFLIQYYNGEERAKGNILERFSAQQFPDLHSELNLSSLELGDSALYFCASSVGDRTYEQYFGPGTRLTVT.